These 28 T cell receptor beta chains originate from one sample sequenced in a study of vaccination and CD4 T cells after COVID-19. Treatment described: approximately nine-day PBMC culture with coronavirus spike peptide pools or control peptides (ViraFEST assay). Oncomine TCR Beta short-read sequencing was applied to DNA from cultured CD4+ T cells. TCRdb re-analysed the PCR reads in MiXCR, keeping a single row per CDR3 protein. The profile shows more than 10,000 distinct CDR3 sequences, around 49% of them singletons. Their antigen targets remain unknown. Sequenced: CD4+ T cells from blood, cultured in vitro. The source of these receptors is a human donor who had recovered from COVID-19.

This CDR3 is CASSSGQGNNQPQHF. CDR3 in DNA: TGTGCCAGCAGCTCCGGACAGGGCAATAATCAGCCCCAGCATTTT. The chain combines TRBV7-8 with TRBJ1-5; 8 bases align to TRBD1. Germline V CDR1 and CDR2: SGHVS, FQNEAQ. The CDR3 loop spans 15 amino acids. J lost 4 bases, V lost 4 bases, and 6 bases had no gene match.

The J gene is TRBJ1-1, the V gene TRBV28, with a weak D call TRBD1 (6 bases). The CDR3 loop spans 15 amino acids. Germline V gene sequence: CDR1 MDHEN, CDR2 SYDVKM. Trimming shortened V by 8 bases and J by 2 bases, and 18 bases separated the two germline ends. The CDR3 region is CASRGRGAGNTEAFF. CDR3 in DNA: TGTGCCAGCCGTGGAAGGGGGGCAGGAAACACTGAAGCTTTCTTT.

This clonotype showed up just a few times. This CDR3 reads CASATSGGNTGELFF. CDR3 nucleotide sequence: TGCGCCAGCGCTACTAGCGGGGGGAACACCGGGGAGCTGTTTTTT. J is TRBJ2-2 and V is TRBV5-1, with TRBD2 identical over 11 bases. This CDR3 spans 15 amino acids. The germline CDR1 and CDR2 sequences are SGHRS and YFSETQ. V lost 7 bases, J lost 1 base, and 3 bases stayed unmatched.

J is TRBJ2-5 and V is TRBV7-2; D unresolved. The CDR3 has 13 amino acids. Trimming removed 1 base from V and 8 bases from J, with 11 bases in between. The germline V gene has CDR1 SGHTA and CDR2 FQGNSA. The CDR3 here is CASSLEQQTTQYF. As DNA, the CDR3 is TGTGCCAGCAGCTTAGAGCAGCAAACAACCCAGTACTTC.

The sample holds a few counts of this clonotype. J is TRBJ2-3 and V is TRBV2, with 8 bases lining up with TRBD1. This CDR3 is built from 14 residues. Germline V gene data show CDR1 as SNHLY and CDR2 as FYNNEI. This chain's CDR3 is CADRGGQVTDTQYF. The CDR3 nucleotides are TGTGCGGATCGTGGGGGACAGGTAACAGATACGCAGTATTTT. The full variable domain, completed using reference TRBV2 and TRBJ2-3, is EPEVTQTPSHQVTQMGQEVILRCVPISNHLYFYWYRQILGQKVEFLVSFYNNEISEKSEIFDDQFSVERPDGSNFTLKIRSTKLEDSAMYFCADRGGQVTDTQYFGPGTRLTVL.

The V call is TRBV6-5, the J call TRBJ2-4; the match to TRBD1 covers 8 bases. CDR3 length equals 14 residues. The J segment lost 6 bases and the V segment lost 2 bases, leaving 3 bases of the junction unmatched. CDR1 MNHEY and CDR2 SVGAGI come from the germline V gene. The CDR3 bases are TGTGCCAGCAGTTACGGCCAGGGGGCAAACATTCAGTACTTC. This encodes CASSYGQGANIQYF.

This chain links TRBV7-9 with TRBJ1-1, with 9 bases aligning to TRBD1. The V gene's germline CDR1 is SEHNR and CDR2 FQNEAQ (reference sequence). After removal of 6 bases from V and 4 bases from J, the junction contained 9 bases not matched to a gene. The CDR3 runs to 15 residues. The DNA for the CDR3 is TGTGCCAGCAGGCGACAGGGGGGAGAGATCACTGAAGCTTTCTTT. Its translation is CASRRQGGEITEAFF.

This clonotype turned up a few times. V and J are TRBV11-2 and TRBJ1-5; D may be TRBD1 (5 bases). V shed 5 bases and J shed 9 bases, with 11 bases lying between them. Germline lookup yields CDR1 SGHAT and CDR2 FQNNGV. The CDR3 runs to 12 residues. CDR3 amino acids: CASSLLTGPQHF. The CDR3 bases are TGTGCCAGCAGCCTATTAACAGGGCCCCAGCATTTT. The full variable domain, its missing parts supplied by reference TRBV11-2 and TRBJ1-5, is EAGVAQSPRYKIIEKRQSVAFWCNPISGHATLYWYQQILGQGPKLLIQFQNNGVVDDSQLPKDRFSAERLKGVDSTLKIQPAKLEDSAVYLCASSLLTGPQHFGDGTRLSIL.

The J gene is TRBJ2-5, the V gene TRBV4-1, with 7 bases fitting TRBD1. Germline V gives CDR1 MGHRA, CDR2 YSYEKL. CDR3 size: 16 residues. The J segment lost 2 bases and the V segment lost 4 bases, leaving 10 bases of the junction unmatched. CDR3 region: CASSPGETGLQETQYF. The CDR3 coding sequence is TGCGCCAGCAGCCCAGGGGAGACAGGGCTACAAGAGACCCAGTACTTC.

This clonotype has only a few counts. CDR3 coding DNA: TGTGCCAGCTCACCACCAGGGATCAACACCGGGGAGCTGTTTTTT. Its protein product is CASSPPGINTGELFF. The chain uses TRBV18 and TRBJ2-2; D unclear. The CDR3 has 15 amino acids. From germline, CDR1 is KGHSH and CDR2 LQKENI. With 0 bases removed from V and 2 bases from J, the gap between germline ends came to 7 bases.

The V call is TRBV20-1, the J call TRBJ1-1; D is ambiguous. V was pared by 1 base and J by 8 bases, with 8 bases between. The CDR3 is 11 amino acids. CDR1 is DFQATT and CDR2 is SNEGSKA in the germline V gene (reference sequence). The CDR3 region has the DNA TGCAGTGCTAGAGGTCGGGGAGAAGCTTTCTTT. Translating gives CSARGRGEAFF.

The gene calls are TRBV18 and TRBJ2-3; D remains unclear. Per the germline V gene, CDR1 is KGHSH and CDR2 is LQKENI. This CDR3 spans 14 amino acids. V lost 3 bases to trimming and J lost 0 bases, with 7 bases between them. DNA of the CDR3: TGTGCCAGCTCACCTGTCCGGAGCACAGATACGCAGTATTTT. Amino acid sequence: CASSPVRSTDTQYF. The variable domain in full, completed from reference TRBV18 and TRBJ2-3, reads NAGVMQNPRHLVRRRGQEARLRCSPMKGHSHVYWYRQLPEEGLKFMVYLQKENIIDESGMPKERFSAEFPKEGPSILRIQQVVRGDSAAYFCASSPVRSTDTQYFGPGTRLTVL.

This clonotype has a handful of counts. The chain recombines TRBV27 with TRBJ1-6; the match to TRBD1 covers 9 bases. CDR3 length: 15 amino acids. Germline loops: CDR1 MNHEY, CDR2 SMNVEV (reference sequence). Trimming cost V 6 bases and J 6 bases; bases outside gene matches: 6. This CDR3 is CASSPPGQGNSPLHF. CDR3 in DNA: TGTGCCAGCAGCCCCCCGGGACAGGGTAATTCACCCCTCCACTTT.

The CDR3, as DNA: TGCAGTGCGCACGGGACTAGCGGGACGATAGCCAAAAACATTCAGTACTTC. Amino acids: CSAHGTSGTIAKNIQYF. The chain carries TRBV20-1 and TRBJ2-4; 13 nucleotides match TRBD2. Germline V gives CDR1 DFQATT, CDR2 SNEGSKA (reference sequence). This CDR3 has 17 residues. V was pared by 6 bases and J by 0 bases, with 8 bases of the junction left unmatched.

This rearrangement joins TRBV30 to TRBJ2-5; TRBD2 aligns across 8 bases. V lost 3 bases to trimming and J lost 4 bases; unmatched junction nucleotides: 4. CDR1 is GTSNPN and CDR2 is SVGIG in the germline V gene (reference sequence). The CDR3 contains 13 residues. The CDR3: CAWRRAGVETQYF. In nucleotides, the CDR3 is TGTGCCTGGAGAAGAGCGGGAGTAGAGACCCAGTACTTC.

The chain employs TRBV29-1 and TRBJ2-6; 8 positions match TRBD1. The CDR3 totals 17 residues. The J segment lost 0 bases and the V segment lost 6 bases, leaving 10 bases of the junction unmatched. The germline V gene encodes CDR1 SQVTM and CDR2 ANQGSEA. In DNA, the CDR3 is TGCAGCGTCAAGCGCCGGGACAGGCACTCTGGGGCCAACGTCCTGACTTTC. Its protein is CSVKRRDRHSGANVLTF.

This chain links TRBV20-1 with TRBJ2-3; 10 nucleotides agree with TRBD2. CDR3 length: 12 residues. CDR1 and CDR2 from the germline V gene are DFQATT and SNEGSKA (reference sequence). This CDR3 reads CVAGGGTDTQYF. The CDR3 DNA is TGCGTAGCGGGGGGCGGCACAGATACGCAGTATTTT.

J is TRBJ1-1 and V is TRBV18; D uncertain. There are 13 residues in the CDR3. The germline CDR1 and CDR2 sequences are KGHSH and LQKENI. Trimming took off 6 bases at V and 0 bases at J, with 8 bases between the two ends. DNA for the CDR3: TGTGCCAGCTCGGTCGGTATGAACACTGAAGCTTTCTTT. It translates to CASSVGMNTEAFF.

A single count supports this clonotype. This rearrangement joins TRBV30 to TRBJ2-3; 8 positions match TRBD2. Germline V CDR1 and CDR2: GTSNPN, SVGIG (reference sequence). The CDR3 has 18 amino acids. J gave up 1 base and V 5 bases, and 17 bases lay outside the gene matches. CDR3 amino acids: CAWGTPAGGPLGTDTQYF. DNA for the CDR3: TGTGCCTGGGGGACCCCTGCGGGAGGACCCCTCGGCACAGATACGCAGTATTTT.

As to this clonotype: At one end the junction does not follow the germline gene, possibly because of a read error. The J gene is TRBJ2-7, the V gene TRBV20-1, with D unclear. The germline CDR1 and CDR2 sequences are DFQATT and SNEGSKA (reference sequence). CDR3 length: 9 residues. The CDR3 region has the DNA TGCAGTGCTAGCACCGAGGAAGTCTTC. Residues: CSASTEEVF.

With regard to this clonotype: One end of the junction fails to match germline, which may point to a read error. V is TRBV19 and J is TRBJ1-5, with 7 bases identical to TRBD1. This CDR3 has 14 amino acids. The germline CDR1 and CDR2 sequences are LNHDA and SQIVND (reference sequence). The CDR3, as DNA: TGTGCCAGTAGTAAAAACAGGGGCAATCAGTCCCAGCATTTT. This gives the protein CASSKNRGNQSQHF.

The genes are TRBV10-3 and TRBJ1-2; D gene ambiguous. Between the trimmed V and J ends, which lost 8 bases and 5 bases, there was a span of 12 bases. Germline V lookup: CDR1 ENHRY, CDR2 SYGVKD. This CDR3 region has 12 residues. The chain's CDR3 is CAIYNPRYGYTF. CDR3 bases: TGTGCCATCTATAATCCTCGGTATGGCTACACCTTC.

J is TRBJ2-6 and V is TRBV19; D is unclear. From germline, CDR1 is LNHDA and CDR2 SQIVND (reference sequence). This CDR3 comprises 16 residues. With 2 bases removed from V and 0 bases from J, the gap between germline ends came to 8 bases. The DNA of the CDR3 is TGTGCCAGTAGTATAATTCTCTCCTCTGGGGCCAACGTCCTGACTTTC. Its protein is CASSIILSSGANVLTF.

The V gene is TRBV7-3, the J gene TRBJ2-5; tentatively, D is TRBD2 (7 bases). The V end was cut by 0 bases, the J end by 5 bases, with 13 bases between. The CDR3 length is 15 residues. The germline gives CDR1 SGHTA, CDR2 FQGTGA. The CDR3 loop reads CASSLTAGAGETQYF. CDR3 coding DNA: TGTGCCAGCAGCTTAACGGCGGGGGCGGGGGAGACCCAGTACTTC.

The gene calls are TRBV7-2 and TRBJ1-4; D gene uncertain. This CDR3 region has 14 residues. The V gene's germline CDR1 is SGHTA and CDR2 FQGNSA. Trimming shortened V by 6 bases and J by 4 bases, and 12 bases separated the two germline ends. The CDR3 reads CASSSDPGNEKLFF. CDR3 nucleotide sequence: TGTGCCAGCAGTTCGGACCCGGGTAATGAAAAACTGTTTTTT.

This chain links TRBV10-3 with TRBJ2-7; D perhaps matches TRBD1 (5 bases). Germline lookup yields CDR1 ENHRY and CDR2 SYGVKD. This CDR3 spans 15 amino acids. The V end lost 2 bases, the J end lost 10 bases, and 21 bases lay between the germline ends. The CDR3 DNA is TGTGCCATCAGTGAGACACAGGCGGCGGCGGCGGAACAGTACTTC. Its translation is CAISETQAAAAEQYF.

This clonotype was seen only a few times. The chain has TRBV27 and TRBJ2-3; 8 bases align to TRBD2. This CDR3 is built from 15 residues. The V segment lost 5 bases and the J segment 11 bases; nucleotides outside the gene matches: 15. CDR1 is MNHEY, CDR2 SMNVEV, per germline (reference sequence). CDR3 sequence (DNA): TGTGCCAGCAGTCCCCGGGGGCTAGCGGGCCAGAAGCAGTATTTT. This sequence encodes CASSPRGLAGQKQYF.

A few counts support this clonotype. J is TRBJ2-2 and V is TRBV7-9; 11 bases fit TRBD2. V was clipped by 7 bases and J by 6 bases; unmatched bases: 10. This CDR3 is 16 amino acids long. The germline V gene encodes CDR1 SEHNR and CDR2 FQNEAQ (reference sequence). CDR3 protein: CASKPSGRSLPGELFF. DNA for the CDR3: TGTGCCAGCAAGCCTAGCGGGAGGTCCCTTCCCGGGGAGCTGTTTTTT.